This T cell receptor beta chain appears in the sequencing data of a study of cytomegalovirus exposure and HLA in healthy donors. Study summary: Out of 150 million to 200 million T cells, an earlier analysis found about 120 million unique TCR beta sequences in total. About 80 million unique TCR sequences came from HLA-typed donors in an early release. Whole-study results and caveats: The study listed under 200 cytomegalovirus-associated TCR beta chains.

The PCR was carried out with 60 Vbeta primers and 13 Jbeta primers. Measured with immunoSEQ multiplex PCR; TCRdb has only the in-frame clones, and not every one. This table lists 130,000 to 150,000 clones. Notes on this clone: Its target is not known.

Trimming pared 2 bases from V and 2 bases from J, leaving 11 bases between. Germline V lookup: CDR1 SGHRS, CDR2 YFSETQ. The CDR3 spans 14 residues. This TCR was recovered from a male donor in good health and CMV-seronegative. The source material was PBMCs. This chain uses TRBV5-1 with TRBJ2-7; weak D call: TRBD2 (5 bases). The CDR3 DNA is TGCGCCAGCAGCTTCGGCGGGCCGACCTACGAGCAGTACTTC. It translates to CASSFGGPTYEQYF.